This T cell receptor beta chain was recovered during a study of CD8+CD57+ T cells in acquired aplastic anemia. Overall study context: DNA from sorted CD4+ and CD8+ cells averaged approximately 3.2 ug. On average, healthy donors gave approximately 10 million reads for CD4+ cells. Study-wide results and limits: Sharing between patients and controls was observed for twenty-nine CD8+ CDR3 sequences. Patients were compared with controls for CD8+ Simpson's diversity, and no significant difference emerged.

Unmatched junction bases numbered 5, after V lost 6 bases and J lost 3 bases. The germline V gene has CDR1 MNHNS and CDR2 SASEGT. The CDR3 totals 14 residues. There are many counts of this clonotype. Its antigen is not identified. Both TCR beta VDJ combination and CDR3 sequence profiling were carried out. Genomic DNA was the template for this profiling. MiXCR was run by TCRdb on the reads, yielding one entry per CDR3 protein. The data contain some 240,000 distinct CDR3 sequences, almost 35% of them seen just once; the ten biggest clones take up about 1.1%. The chain recombines TRBV6-1 with TRBJ2-7; 10 nucleotides match TRBD1. The sequence came from a human donor in good health, serving as a control. Sequences were obtained from sorted CD4+, CD8+, or CD8+CD57+ T cells (not recorded which) from PBMCs. The CDR3 DNA is TGTGCCAGCAGAGGCGGGGACAGGGGCTACGAGCAGTACTTC. It specifies CASRGGDRGYEQYF.